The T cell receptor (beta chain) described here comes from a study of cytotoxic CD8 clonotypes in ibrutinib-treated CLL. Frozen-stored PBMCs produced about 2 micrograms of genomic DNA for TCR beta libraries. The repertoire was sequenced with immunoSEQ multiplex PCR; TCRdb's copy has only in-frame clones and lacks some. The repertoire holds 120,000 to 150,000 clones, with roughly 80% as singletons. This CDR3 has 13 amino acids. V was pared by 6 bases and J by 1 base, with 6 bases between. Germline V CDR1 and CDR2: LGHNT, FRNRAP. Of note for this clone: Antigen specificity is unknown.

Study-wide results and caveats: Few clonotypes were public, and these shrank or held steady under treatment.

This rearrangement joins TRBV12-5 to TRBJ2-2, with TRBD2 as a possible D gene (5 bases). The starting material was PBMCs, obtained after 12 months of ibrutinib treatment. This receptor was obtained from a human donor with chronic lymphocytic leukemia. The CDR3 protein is CASGRENTGELFF. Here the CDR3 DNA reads TGTGCTAGTGGGAGGGAGAACACCGGGGAGCTGTTTTTT.